This T cell receptor beta chain appears in the sequencing data of a study of early stage breast cancer tumors. About the research overall: Most invasive tumors, about 70% of the 16, were ER+/PR+/HER2-. Study outcomes and limitations: Blood repertoires resembled normal breast more than tumor.

J gave up 9 bases and V 5 bases, and 10 bases lay outside the gene matches. Germline V gene sequence: CDR1 LNHDA, CDR2 SQIVND (reference sequence). The CDR3 is 14 residues long. This clone has a handful of counts. The antigen is unknown. Only in-frame clones appear in the TCRdb table, and some are missing; sequencing was by immunoSEQ multiplex PCR. The profile shows around 28,000 clones, around 70% of them singletons. The sample was blood. The V call is TRBV19, the J call TRBJ2-1; TRBD2 matches at 7 bases. This receptor was taken from a person aged 45 to 59 with breast cancer. For the CDR3, the DNA is TGTGCCAGTAGTCTAGGGGAGGGCCTCGGTGAGCAGTTCTTC. Translating it yields CASSLGEGLGEQFF.